These 9 T cell receptor beta chains share one sample of origin, sequenced in a study of shared clonotypes between healthy human individuals. TCRdb's copy holds only in-frame clones and misses some; the assay was immunoSEQ multiplex PCR. The profile covers about 870,000 clones, with 92% appearing a single time and less than 25% taken by the ten largest. Naive CD8 isolation took CD45RO-negative cells positively selected for CCR7 and excluded terminally differentiated effector memory CD45RA+ cells. Sequencing used naive CD8+ T cells sorted from blood. Every receptor here comes from a man aged 25 to 40 in good health.

This chain uses TRBV7-2 with TRBJ1-1; D perhaps matches TRBD1 (6 bases). Trimming took 7 bases from V and 4 from J, leaving 16 bases between them. The CDR3 is made up of 14 amino acids. Germline loops: CDR1 SGHTA, CDR2 FQGNSA. The CDR3 protein is CASNQGMGFTEAFF. DNA for the CDR3: TGTGCCAGCAACCAGGGGATGGGATTCACTGAAGCTTTCTTT. Based on the CDR3 plus reference TRBV7-2 and TRBJ1-1, the full variable domain is GAGVSQSPSNKVTEKGKDVELRCDPISGHTALYWYRQSLGQGLEFLIYFQGNSAPDKSGLPSDRFSAERTGGSVSTLTIQRTQQEDSAVYLCASNQGMGFTEAFFGQGTRLTVV.

The rearrangement uses TRBV11-1 and TRBJ2-3, with TRBD2 matching 8 bases. The V segment lost 3 bases and the J segment 5 bases; nucleotides outside the gene matches: 10. CDR1 is SGHAT, CDR2 FQDESV, per germline (reference sequence). This CDR3 comprises 16 residues. CDR3: CASSFRASGLRDTQYF. CDR3 nucleotide sequence: TGTGCCAGCAGCTTTAGGGCTAGCGGGCTTAGAGATACGCAGTATTTT.

The chain is built from TRBV9 and TRBJ2-7; D is perhaps TRBD1 or TRBD2 (5 bases each). This CDR3 has 16 amino acids. Trimming took 3 bases from V and 7 from J, leaving 23 bases between them. Germline V gene lookup returns CDR1 SGDLS and CDR2 YYNGEE. CDR3 protein: CASSGREGAGAWEQYF. In nucleotides, the CDR3 is TGTGCCAGCAGCGGGCGAGAGGGTGCTGGGGCATGGGAGCAGTACTTC.

This clone was observed a single time. This chain connects TRBV7-9 to TRBJ2-2; 9 bases are shared with TRBD2. After removal of 3 bases from V and 2 bases from J, the junction contained 1 base not matched to a gene. CDR1 and CDR2 from the germline V gene are SEHNR and FQNEAQ (reference sequence). The CDR3 extends over 15 amino acids. The CDR3 bases are TGTGCCAGCAGCTTGGGACTAGCCAACACCGGGGAGCTGTTTTTT. It encodes CASSLGLANTGELFF.

The J gene is TRBJ2-5, the V gene TRBV15; TRBD2 aligns across 9 bases. Germline CDR1 and CDR2: LNHNV and YYDKDF (reference sequence). V lost 8 bases, J lost 4 bases, and 8 bases stayed unmatched. The CDR3 contains 14 residues. The DNA of the CDR3 is TGTGCCACCGTCGCCCTGCGGGAGGGAGAGACCCAGTACTTC. Its protein product is CATVALREGETQYF.

The genes are TRBV6-5 and TRBJ1-5, with 9 bases lining up with TRBD1. Germline lookup yields CDR1 MNHEY and CDR2 SVGAGI. J lost 3 bases, V lost 8 bases, and 2 bases had no gene match. The length of the CDR3 is 13 residues. This chain's CDR3 is CASGDRDNQPQHF. DNA for the CDR3: TGTGCCAGCGGGGACAGGGACAATCAGCCCCAGCATTTT.

The V and J genes are TRBV7-9 and TRBJ2-1; 7 bases match TRBD2. Trimming took 8 bases from V and 7 from J; bases not matched to a gene: 11. Germline loops: CDR1 SEHNR, CDR2 FQNEAQ (reference sequence). This CDR3 contains 14 residues. The CDR3 DNA is TGTGCCAGCGCTTTTCTAGCGGAGTTGAATGAGCAGTTCTTC. It codes for CASAFLAELNEQFF.

The chain recombines TRBV7-8 with TRBJ2-3; D gene uncertain. CDR1 and CDR2 from the germline V gene are SGHVS and FQNEAQ. V lost 5 bases to trimming and J lost 2 bases, with 14 bases between them. The CDR3 spans 15 residues. CDR3 in amino acids: CASSAHGTTTDTQYF. The DNA for the CDR3 is TGTGCCAGCAGCGCACACGGAACCACCACAGATACGCAGTATTTT.

V gene TRBV11-2 combines with J gene TRBJ2-2; unclear D gene. V dropped 0 bases and J dropped 5 bases, with 16 bases sitting between them. The CDR3 consists of 17 residues. CDR1 and CDR2 (germline): SGHAT, FQNNGV. CDR3: CASSLDGFDGWTGELFF. CDR3 nucleotide sequence: TGTGCCAGCAGCTTAGATGGTTTTGACGGATGGACCGGGGAGCTGTTTTTT.